This T cell receptor beta chain came from a study of breast tumors, draining lymph nodes, adjacent tissues. Regarding the study as a whole: Tumors had less TCR diversity than lymph nodes, more than nontumor tissue. Luminal-like breast cancer showed significantly greater tumor-nontumor repertoire similarity than basal-like breast cancer did.

This clonotype was counted at least ten times. Its antigen is undetermined. CDR3 length: 16 amino acids. J gave up 4 bases and V 7 bases, and 13 bases lay outside the gene matches. Germline V CDR1 and CDR2: SGHAT, FQNNGV. Breast cancer patients provided tissue from their axillary draining lymph nodes. TCRdb used MiXCR to reprocess the multiplex PCR reads, holding one entry per CDR3 protein. The sample has 290,000 or so distinct CDR3 sequences; under 35% are singletons. The rearrangement uses TRBV11-2 and TRBJ2-3; 8 nucleotides align to TRBD2. The sequenced sample consisted of axillary lymph node tissue. This receptor was taken from a female donor with breast cancer. Some clones in this sample may be carry-over from other donors' samples. The CDR3 spells CASTLGSGRTSDTQYF. CDR3 DNA: TGTGCCAGCACCCTTGGGAGCGGGAGAACTTCAGATACGCAGTATTTT.